Below are 6 T cell receptor beta chains sequenced from a single sample in a study of blood T cells in healthy people across ages. It was with a sample-barcoded 5' primer and a J-beta primer mix that a second PCR of about 6 to 11 cycles was run. TCRdb itself ran the 5' RACE reads through MiXCR, one entry per CDR3 protein. Counted here are more than 650,000 distinct CDR3 sequences, roughly 25% occurring once; the ten biggest clones make up 3%. In addition, the sample was reused for a study of T cells of mothers and their children.

Sequencing input: blood. Receptors were obtained from a boy under 18 in good health.

The table lists this clonotype with a count of one. At one end, the junction sequence differs from germline, possibly due to a read error. V gene TRBV7-9 combines with J gene TRBJ2-7, with D possibly being TRBD2 (5 bases). There are 16 residues in the CDR3. Germline-derived CDR1 and CDR2 are SEHNR and FQNEAQ (reference sequence). In DNA, the CDR3 is TGTGCCAGCAGCTCTCCACGGACTGAGGAATCCTACGAGCAGCACTTC. This sequence encodes CASSSPRTEESYEQHF.

This chain links TRBV20-1 with TRBJ1-3; unclear D gene. Per the germline V gene, CDR1 is DFQATT and CDR2 is SNEGSKA (reference sequence). The length of the CDR3 is 12 residues. V was shortened by 6 bases and J by 0 bases, with 6 bases between the two germline ends. The chain's CDR3 is CSARYSGNTIYF. The CDR3 region has the DNA TGCAGTGCCCGTTACTCTGGAAACACCATATATTTT.

This clonotype was seen a handful of times. The V and J genes are TRBV15 and TRBJ2-1; TRBD2 matches at 12 bases. J lost 7 bases, V lost 8 bases, and 9 bases had no gene match. The CDR3 runs 15 residues. CDR1 is LNHNV and CDR2 is YYDKDF in the germline V gene (reference sequence). CDR3 region: CATETLAGGANEQFF. As DNA, the CDR3 is TGTGCCACCGAGACACTAGCGGGGGGAGCGAATGAGCAGTTCTTC.

This clonotype was seen a handful of times. The V and J genes are TRBV28 and TRBJ1-3; D is unresolved. The CDR3 contains 13 residues. Deletions cut 5 bases from V and 4 bases from J, with 9 bases between. CDR1 and CDR2 (germline): MDHEN, SYDVKM. The CDR3 protein is CASSPGLGNTIYF. DNA for the CDR3: TGTGCCAGCAGTCCCGGACTGGGAAACACCATATATTTT.

This clonotype was observed a handful of times. The chain carries TRBV10-3 and TRBJ2-7; D is uncertain. This CDR3 is built from 12 residues. V dropped 5 bases and J dropped 5 bases, with 10 bases sitting between them. The germline CDR1 and CDR2 sequences are ENHRY and SYGVKD. The CDR3, as DNA: TGTGCCATCAGTAGTGGGAAAAACGAGCAGTACTTC. Translating it yields CAISSGKNEQYF.

A few counts support this clonotype. The genes are TRBV5-1 and TRBJ2-2; D tentatively fits TRBD1 or TRBD2 (5 bases each). Germline loops: CDR1 SGHRS, CDR2 YFSETQ. The CDR3 is 14 residues long. The V end was cut by 8 bases, the J end by 4 bases, with 15 bases between. Here the CDR3 reads CASTPGPTTGELFF. In nucleotides, the CDR3 is TGCGCCAGTACCCCGGGGCCCACCACCGGGGAGCTGTTTTTT.